A selection of T cell receptor beta chains follows, all from one sample in a study of blood T cell repertoires in COVID-19. Clones were sequenced by immunoSEQ multiplex PCR, and TCRdb holds only the in-frame ones, with some missing. There are around 200,000 clones in the sample; around 80% occur only once, and about an eighth lies in the top ten. The sample consisted of peripheral blood. The receptors stem from a woman between 45 and 60 years old with acute or convalescent COVID-19. Both conserved end residues are trimmed from each CDR3.

V gene: TRBV5-4
CDR3 length: 14
J gene: TRBJ2-3
CDR3 protein: ASRGGSLRGTDTQY

V gene: TRBV7-9
CDR3 length: 14
J gene: TRBJ1-4
CDR3 protein: ASSYGDGGFNEKLF

V gene: TRBV24-1
CDR3 length: 13
J gene: TRBJ2-2
CDR3 protein: ATSDLLQGPGELF

V gene: TRBV4-3
CDR3 length: 14
J gene: TRBJ2-5
CDR3 protein: ASSQELGRGQETQY

V gene: TRBV6-2/TRBV6-3
CDR3 length: 15
J gene: TRBJ2-1
CDR3 protein: ASSYLQSGGPYNEQF

V gene: TRBV27
CDR3 length: 11
J gene: TRBJ2-2
CDR3 protein: ASSLWGAGELF

V gene: TRBV10-1
CDR3 length: 14
J gene: TRBJ1-3
CDR3 protein: ASTRFLQGAGNTIY

V gene: TRBV18
CDR3 length: 11
J gene: TRBJ1-5
CDR3 protein: ASSPTQDQPQH

V gene: TRBV7-9
CDR3 length: 12
J gene: TRBJ1-4
CDR3 protein: ASTESRTGEKLF

V gene: TRBV2
CDR3 length: 11
J gene: TRBJ2-7
CDR3 protein: ASSGGQTSEQY

V gene: TRBV25-1
CDR3 length: 12
J gene: TRBJ1-4
CDR3 protein: ASSATGGLEKLF

V gene: TRBV19
CDR3 length: 13
J gene: TRBJ1-5
CDR3 protein: ASSLALEANQPQH

V gene: TRBV19
CDR3 length: 12
J gene: TRBJ2-7
CDR3 protein: ASSKRTEAYEQY

V gene: TRBV10-3
CDR3 length: 11
J gene: TRBJ1-6
CDR3 protein: AISELEYSPLH

V gene: TRBV19
CDR3 length: 13
J gene: TRBJ1-2
CDR3 protein: ASSIYQPQDYGYT

V gene: TRBV10-3
CDR3 length: 12
J gene: TRBJ1-2
CDR3 protein: AISESSRGEGYT